The source of this TCR beta chain is a study of read filtering for tumor transcriptome and immune sequencing. Study-level information: The cohort had about 16 men and around 15 women aged about 45 to 90, mean about 70 years. Study findings and constraints: Even smaller IR-seq throughput identified most shared clonotypes.

In germline, CDR1 is SEHNR, CDR2 FQNEAQ (reference sequence). The CDR3 spans 11 residues. V shed 2 bases and J shed 3 bases, with 1 base lying between them. This library used around 0.4 ug RNA and molecular barcoded adaptors spanning alpha/delta and beta/gamma chains. MiXCR, run by TCRdb on the reads, gives a single entry per CDR3 protein. The sample lists about 14,000 distinct CDR3 sequences; roughly 22% were seen once. This clonotype was found many times. As yet, its antigen is unknown. This TCR came from a donor aged 40 or over with multiple myeloma. The sample comprised a population of CD138-negative cells sorted from bone marrow. The rearrangement links TRBV7-9 to TRBJ1-1; D is uncertain. CDR3 in DNA: TGTGCCAGCAGCTTATACACTGAAGCTTTCTTT. Residues: CASSLYTEAFF. The complete variable domain, with remaining parts taken from reference TRBV7-9 and TRBJ1-1, reads DTGVSQNPRHKITKRGQNVTFRCDPISEHNRLYWYRQTLGQGPEFLTYFQNEAQLEKSRLLSDRFSAERPKGSFSTLEIQRTEQGDSAMYLCASSLYTEAFFGQGTRLTVV.